This T cell receptor (beta chain) was identified during a study of PD-1 blockade in classical Hodgkin lymphoma. Sequencing was performed with immunoSEQ multiplex PCR; in TCRdb, only in-frame clones are kept and a portion is missing. This sample has 100,000 or so clones, with about nine tenths found just once. V was clipped by 7 bases and J by 3 bases, with 22 bases between them. CDR1 and CDR2 (germline): LNHDA, SQIVND (reference sequence). This CDR3 contains 18 residues. The time point here: cycle 4 day 1 (C4D1), after 6 weeks of nivolumab. No patient escaped relapse after autologous stem cell transplantation, and brentuximab vedotin exposure varied.

The sample in question was peripheral blood mononuclear cells (PBMCs), obtained before the fourth cycle of nivolumab. The clonotype originates from a human donor with classical Hodgkin lymphoma. The rearrangement uses TRBV19 and TRBJ2-6, with D uncertain. This CDR3 reads CASKPGTFLGGGANVLTF. The CDR3 coding sequence is TGTGCCAGTAAGCCCGGAACTTTCCTAGGTGGTGGGGCCAACGTCCTGACTTTC.